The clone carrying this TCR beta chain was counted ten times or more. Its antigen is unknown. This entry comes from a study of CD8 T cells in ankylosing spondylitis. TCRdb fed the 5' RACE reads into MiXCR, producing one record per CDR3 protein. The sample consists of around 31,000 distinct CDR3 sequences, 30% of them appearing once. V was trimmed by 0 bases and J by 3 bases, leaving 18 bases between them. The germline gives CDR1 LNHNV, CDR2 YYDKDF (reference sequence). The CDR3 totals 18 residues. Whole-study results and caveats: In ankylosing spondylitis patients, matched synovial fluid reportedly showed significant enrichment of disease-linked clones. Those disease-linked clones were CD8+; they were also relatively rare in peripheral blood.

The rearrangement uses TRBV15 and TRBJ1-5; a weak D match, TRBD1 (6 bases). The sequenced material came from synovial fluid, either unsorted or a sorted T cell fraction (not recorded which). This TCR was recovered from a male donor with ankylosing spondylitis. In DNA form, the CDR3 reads TGTGCCACCAGCAGAGATCCGGGTTGGACAGACCTCAATCAGCCCCAGCATTTT. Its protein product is CATSRDPGWTDLNQPQHF.